This passage covers 9 T cell receptor beta chains from one sample sequenced in a study of T-cell reconstitution after alpha-beta-depleted transplantation in children. Unique molecular identifiers were incorporated when the TCRbeta library was constructed. TCRdb redid the calling of the PCR reads with MiXCR, one entry per CDR3 protein. The sample holds about 150,000 distinct CDR3 sequences, roughly 9% seen once. Sequenced material: PBMCs, mostly from graft donor cells, taken 180 days after TCRalphabeta/CD19-depleted stem cell transplant. The receptor set was obtained from a female patient aged 2-9 years who had a stem cell transplant for congenital amegakaryocytic thrombocytopenia, so the T cells may come from the graft donor.

This clonotype was detected a few times. The genes are TRBV6-2 or TRBV6-3 and TRBJ2-7; D is unresolved. V gave up 1 base and J gave up 1 base, with 5 bases separating them. This CDR3 region has 13 residues. Germline V gene sequence: CDR1 MNHEY, CDR2 SVGEGT. The CDR3 DNA sequence: TGTGCCAGCAGTTACTTACGGTCCTACGAGCAGTACTTC. Translating it yields CASSYLRSYEQYF.

The chain is built from TRBV12-3 or TRBV12-4 and TRBJ1-2; D call uncertain. The CDR3 has 15 amino acids. Trimming left V 2 bases short and J 2 bases short, with 12 bases between. CDR3 sequence reads: CASSLFPVLNYGYTF. As DNA, the CDR3 is TGTGCCAGCAGTTTATTCCCCGTCCTCAACTATGGCTACACCTTC.

The chain uses TRBV9 and TRBJ2-1, with 7 bases that match TRBD2. Germline CDR1 SGDLS, CDR2 YYNGEE. The CDR3 has 13 residues. Unmatched junction bases numbered 3, after V lost 0 bases and J lost 9 bases. For the CDR3, the DNA is TGTGCCAGCAGCGTAGTTTCGGGGGGTGAGCAGTTCTTC. It codes for CASSVVSGGEQFF.

The sample holds many counts of this clonotype. V is TRBV5-1 and J is TRBJ2-3; the D gene is possibly TRBD1 (6 bases). CDR1 is SGHRS, CDR2 YFSETQ, per germline. The CDR3 contains 15 residues. The V end lost 5 bases, the J end lost 3 bases, and 16 bases lay between the germline ends. CDR3 DNA sequence: TGCGCCAGCAGTCCCGGCCGACAGGTAACAGATACGCAGTATTTT. Encoded protein: CASSPGRQVTDTQYF. Supplemented by reference TRBV5-1 and TRBJ2-3, the full variable domain reads KAGVTQTPRYLIKTRGQQVTLSCSPISGHRSVSWYQQTPGQGLQFLFEYFSETQRNKGNFPGRFSGRQFSNSRSEMNVSTLELGDSALYLCASSPGRQVTDTQYFGPGTRLTVL.

This clonotype appeared many times. CDR3 in amino acids: CASGGEPGQGIAGELFF. Here the CDR3 DNA reads TGTGCCAGCGGGGGTGAACCGGGACAGGGGATCGCCGGGGAGCTGTTTTTT. The J gene is TRBJ2-2, the V gene TRBV12-3 or TRBV12-4, with 10 bases that match TRBD1. The CDR3 covers 17 residues. V was clipped by 8 bases and J by 6 bases; unmatched bases: 15.

This clonotype was found many times. CDR3: CASSLVNPADYNEQFF. The CDR3 DNA reads as TGCGCCAGCAGCTTGGTGAATCCTGCCGACTACAATGAGCAGTTCTTC. This chain joins TRBV5-1 and TRBJ2-1; no definite D call. Looked up from germline, CDR1 is SGHRS and CDR2 is YFSETQ. The ends were cut back, 0 bases at V and 3 bases at J, with 13 bases in the middle. This CDR3 region has 16 residues.

This clonotype was counted ten times or more. V usage is TRBV28 and J usage is TRBJ2-1; D is undetermined. Trimming took off 3 bases at V and 4 bases at J, with 16 bases between the two ends. Per germline, CDR1 MDHEN and CDR2 SYDVKM. There are 16 residues in the CDR3. The DNA for the CDR3 is TGTGCCAGCAGTTTGTACCCTCTCCCGACATACAATGAGCAGTTCTTC. Its protein is CASSLYPLPTYNEQFF. Looking up the rest from reference TRBV28 and TRBJ2-1 gives the full variable domain: DVKVTQSSRYLVKRTGEKVFLECVQDMDHENMFWYRQDPGLGLRLIYFSYDVKMKEKGDIPEGYSVSREKKERFSLILESASTNQTSMYLCASSLYPLPTYNEQFFGPGTRLTVL.

In this sample, this clonotype turned up a few times. This chain uses TRBV20-1 with TRBJ2-7, with D maybe TRBD2 (5 bases). V was trimmed by 2 bases and J by 0 bases, leaving 8 bases between them. Germline V CDR1 and CDR2: DFQATT, SNEGSKA (reference sequence). The CDR3 spans 13 residues. DNA for the CDR3: TGCAGTGCTAGAAGGACTCCCTCCTACGAGCAGTACTTC. Its protein product is CSARRTPSYEQYF.

The gene calls are TRBV30 and TRBJ2-1, with 10 bases identical to TRBD2. Germline loops: CDR1 GTSNPN, CDR2 SVGIG (reference sequence). Trimming removed 5 bases from V and 7 bases from J; junction bases left unmatched: 2. This CDR3 contains 12 residues. CDR3 DNA: TGTGCCTGGTCGGGACTAGCGAATGAGCAGTTCTTC. It is translated as CAWSGLANEQFF.